The TCR beta chain under discussion was sequenced for a study of regulatory T cells in long-lasting Graves disease. Trimming cost V 1 base and J 4 bases, with 7 bases left between them. Germline V gene lookup returns CDR1 LGHNA and CDR2 YNFKEQ. CDR3 length: 13 amino acids. CDR3 regions were amplified by Arm-PCR using iRepertoire HTBI primers to build TCR beta libraries. Each CDR3 protein is one row after TCRdb ran MiXCR on the multiplex PCR reads. The data show some 340,000 distinct CDR3 sequences, about an eighth seen once. Indicated time point: newly diagnosed GD, antithyroid drugs for less than 3 months. The TCR library was made from RNA extracted from PBMCs. A further study also used this sample, focusing on T cells in Graves' hyperthyroidism and ophthalmopathy. This second study says: Peripheral blood also featured most of the thyroid clonotypes expanded above 0.001.

Sequenced material: peripheral blood mononuclear cells (PBMCs), taken at new diagnosis, from a patient treated with antithyroid drugs. The chain is built from TRBV4-2 and TRBJ1-2; weak D call: TRBD1 (6 bases). This TCR was sampled from a young woman with Graves disease. For the CDR3, the DNA is TGTGCCAGCAGCCAAGGGACAGCCTATGGCTACACCTTC. Translated: CASSQGTAYGYTF.